Below, 16 T cell receptor beta chains from the same sample are listed, as sequenced in a study of T cell responses to AZD1222 COVID-19 vaccine. Libraries were prepared by immunoSEQ multiplex PCR; TCRdb keeps only in-frame clonotypes and omits some of them. Found here are some 86,000 clones, approximately 80% of them singletons; the top ten hold roughly a fifth. This specimen consisted of peripheral blood, obtained on day 0 of AZD1222 vaccination. Receptors originate from an adult in good health.

This clone was counted only a few times. The chain carries TRBV6-1 and TRBJ2-5, with TRBD1 as a possible D gene (5 bases). V was trimmed by 0 bases and J by 1 base, leaving 9 bases between them. The CDR3 length is 15 residues. CDR1 and CDR2 (germline): MNHNS, SASEGT. CDR3 DNA: TGTGCCAGCAGTGAAGCGATGGGGCCCCAAGAGACCCAGTACTTC. This encodes CASSEAMGPQETQYF.

The chain has TRBV7-9 and TRBJ1-2; D unresolved. V shed 3 bases and J shed 7 bases, with 9 bases lying between them. This CDR3 contains 12 residues. Per the germline V gene, CDR1 is SEHNR and CDR2 is FQNEAQ (reference sequence). The CDR3 loop is CASSLGPAGYTF. The CDR3, as DNA: TGTGCCAGCAGCTTGGGTCCGGCTGGCTACACCTTC.

The gene calls are TRBV24-1 and TRBJ2-2; the D gene could be TRBD1 or TRBD2 (5 bases each). V was clipped by 0 bases and J by 1 base, with 11 bases between them. CDR1 is KGHDR and CDR2 is SFDVKD in the germline V gene. The CDR3 spans 17 residues. CDR3 sequence (DNA): TGTGCCACCAGTGATTTGCGACCGGGGCGGAACACCGGGGAGCTGTTTTTT. Its protein is CATSDLRPGRNTGELFF.

Of note for this clone: The sample holds other DNA sequences that translate to the same CDR3. The chain couples TRBV3-1 (or the pseudogene TRBV3-2) to TRBJ1-6; a possible D gene is TRBD1 (5 bases). Trimming left V 1 base short and J 7 bases short, with 8 bases between. The CDR3 contains 14 residues. CDR1 and CDR2 from the germline V gene are LGHDT and YNNKEL (reference sequence). CDR3 DNA sequence: TGTGCCAGCAGCCAAGGTGGGGGAAATTCACCCCTCCACTTT. Translated: CASSQGGGNSPLHF.

The rearrangement joins TRBV29-1 to TRBJ1-1; 10 nucleotides match TRBD1. The germline V gene has CDR1 SQVTM and CDR2 ANQGSEA. The CDR3 spans 14 residues. V lost 7 bases, J lost 1 base, and 6 bases stayed unmatched. CDR3 nucleotides: TGCAGCGGACGACAGGGGGCTGGGAACACTGAAGCTTTCTTT. Protein: CSGRQGAGNTEAFF.

About this clone: The same CDR3 is also encoded by other DNA sequences in this sample. This chain links TRBV10-2 with TRBJ2-3, with D perhaps TRBD1 (5 bases). CDR3 size: 15 residues. Germline V gene lookup returns CDR1 WSHSY and CDR2 SAAADI. V was pared by 1 base and J by 0 bases, with 8 bases between. The CDR3: CASSEWGTSTDTQYF. CDR3 DNA sequence: TGCGCCAGCAGTGAGTGGGGCACTAGCACAGATACGCAGTATTTT.

The chain recombines TRBV5-4 with TRBJ2-6; D unclear. Per germline, CDR1 SGHNT and CDR2 YYREEE (reference sequence). This CDR3 contains 16 residues. The V end lost 0 bases, the J end lost 1 base, and 8 bases lay between the germline ends. The CDR3 spells CASSLGGESGANVLTF. The CDR3 nucleotides read TGTGCCAGCAGCTTGGGAGGAGAGTCTGGGGCCAACGTCCTGACTTTC.

The V and J genes are TRBV2 and TRBJ2-7; 10 bases line up with TRBD1. CDR1 and CDR2 (germline): SNHLY, FYNNEI. V lost 7 bases, J lost 4 bases, and 7 bases stayed unmatched. This CDR3 spans 14 amino acids. The CDR3 loop reads CASTSDRGGYEQYF. CDR3 in DNA: TGTGCCAGCACGTCGGACAGGGGGGGATACGAGCAGTACTTC.

This clone was recorded a few times. This chain connects TRBV6-5 to TRBJ1-1; D perhaps matches TRBD1 (5 bases). The CDR3 is 15 amino acids. Trimming shortened V by 2 bases and J by 5 bases, and 15 bases separated the two germline ends. CDR1 and CDR2 from the germline V gene are MNHEY and SVGAGI. CDR3 sequence (DNA): TGTGCCAGCAGTTACGGACAAGGGGTGAGGACTGAAGCTTTCTTT. This gives the protein CASSYGQGVRTEAFF.

The chain uses TRBV28 and TRBJ1-2; D ambiguous. V was clipped by 6 bases and J by 4 bases, with 12 bases between them. Per germline, CDR1 MDHEN and CDR2 SYDVKM. This CDR3 region has 13 residues. The CDR3 DNA follows: TGTGCCAGCAGGAGGTCAGGCTTCTATGGCTACACCTTC. It yields the protein CASRRSGFYGYTF.

This clone has only a few counts. V gene TRBV3-1 (or the pseudogene TRBV3-2) combines with J gene TRBJ1-3; 7 bases map to TRBD1. With 1 base clipped from V and 4 bases from J, the junction kept 10 bases outside the gene matches. This CDR3 contains 17 residues. Germline assignment: CDR1 LGHDT and CDR2 YNNKEL (reference sequence). CDR3 in amino acids: CASSQVAGTETGNTIYF. CDR3 DNA sequence: TGTGCCAGCAGCCAAGTTGCGGGGACAGAGACCGGAAACACCATATATTTT.

V and J are TRBV28 and TRBJ1-2, with D perhaps TRBD1 (5 bases). CDR3 length: 15 residues. V dropped 2 bases and J dropped 8 bases, with 18 bases sitting between them. Germline assignment: CDR1 MDHEN and CDR2 SYDVKM. CDR3 loop: CASSLLGEQLAGYTF. CDR3 DNA: TGTGCCAGCAGTTTACTGGGGGAGCAACTAGCGGGCTACACCTTC.

V is TRBV25-1 and J is TRBJ2-2, with TRBD2 as a possible D gene (6 bases). Trimming shortened V by 1 base and J by 3 bases, and 15 bases separated the two germline ends. The CDR3 sequence is 17 residues long. Per germline, CDR1 MGHDK and CDR2 SYGVNS. The CDR3 reads CASSESIGGKDTGELFF. The CDR3, as DNA: TGTGCCAGCAGTGAATCGATCGGGGGAAAAGACACCGGGGAGCTGTTTTTT.

This chain links TRBV21-1 with TRBJ1-5; the table's D call, TRBD1, has no DNA check behind it. TRBV21-1 is termed a pseudogene. This CDR3 spans 17 amino acids. The CDR3, as DNA: TGTGCCAGCAGCCGACGTCCCGGGACAGGGAGCAATCAGCCCCAGCATTTT. Translation gives CASSRRPGTGSNQPQHF.

This clone was seen more than once but under ten times. V and J are TRBV7-9 and TRBJ1-2; TRBD1 agrees at 11 bases. This CDR3 comprises 15 residues. The ends lost 3 bases at V and 7 bases at J; junction bases unmatched: 7. Germline V gives CDR1 SEHNR, CDR2 FQNEAQ (reference sequence). The CDR3 DNA follows: TGTGCCAGCAGCTTGAAGGACAGGGGGCAATCTGGCTACACCTTC. This sequence encodes CASSLKDRGQSGYTF.

The chain couples TRBV28 to TRBJ1-5, with 9 positions matching TRBD1. The CDR3 loop spans 15 amino acids. Germline lookup yields CDR1 MDHEN and CDR2 SYDVKM. Trimming cost V 7 bases and J 3 bases; bases outside gene matches: 7. CDR3 in amino acids: CASTRTGAANQPQHF. DNA of the CDR3: TGTGCCAGCACCAGGACAGGGGCTGCCAATCAGCCCCAGCATTTT.